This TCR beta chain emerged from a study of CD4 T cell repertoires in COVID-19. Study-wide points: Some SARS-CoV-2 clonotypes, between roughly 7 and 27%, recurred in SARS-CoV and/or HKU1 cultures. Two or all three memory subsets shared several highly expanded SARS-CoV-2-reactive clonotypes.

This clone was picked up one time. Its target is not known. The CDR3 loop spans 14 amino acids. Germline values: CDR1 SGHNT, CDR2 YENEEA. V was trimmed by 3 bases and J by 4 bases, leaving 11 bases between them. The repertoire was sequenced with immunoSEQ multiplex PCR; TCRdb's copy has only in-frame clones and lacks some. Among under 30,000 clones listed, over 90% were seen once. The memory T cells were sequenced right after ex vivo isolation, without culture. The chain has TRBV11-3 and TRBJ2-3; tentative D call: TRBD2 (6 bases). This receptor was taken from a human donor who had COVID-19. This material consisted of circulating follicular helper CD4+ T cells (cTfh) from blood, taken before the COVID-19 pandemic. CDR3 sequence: CASSFGRGSDTQYF. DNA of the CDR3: TGTGCCAGCAGCTTTGGGCGGGGATCAGATACGCAGTATTTT.